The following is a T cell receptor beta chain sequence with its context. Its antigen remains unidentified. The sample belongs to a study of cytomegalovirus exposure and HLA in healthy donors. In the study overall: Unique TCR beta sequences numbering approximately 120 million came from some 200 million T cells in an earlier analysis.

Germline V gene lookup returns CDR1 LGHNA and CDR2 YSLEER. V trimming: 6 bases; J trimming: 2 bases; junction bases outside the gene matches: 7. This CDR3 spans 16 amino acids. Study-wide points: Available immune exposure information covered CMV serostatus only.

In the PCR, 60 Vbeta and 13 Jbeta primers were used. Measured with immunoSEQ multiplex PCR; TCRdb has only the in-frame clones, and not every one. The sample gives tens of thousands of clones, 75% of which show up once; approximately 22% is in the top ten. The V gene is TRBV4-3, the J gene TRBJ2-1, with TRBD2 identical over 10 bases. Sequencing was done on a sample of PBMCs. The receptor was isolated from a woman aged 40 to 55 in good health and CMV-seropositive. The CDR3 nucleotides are TGCGCCAGCAGGTCGGAGCGGGGGGGAACCTACAATGAGCAGTTCTTC. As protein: CASRSERGGTYNEQFF.